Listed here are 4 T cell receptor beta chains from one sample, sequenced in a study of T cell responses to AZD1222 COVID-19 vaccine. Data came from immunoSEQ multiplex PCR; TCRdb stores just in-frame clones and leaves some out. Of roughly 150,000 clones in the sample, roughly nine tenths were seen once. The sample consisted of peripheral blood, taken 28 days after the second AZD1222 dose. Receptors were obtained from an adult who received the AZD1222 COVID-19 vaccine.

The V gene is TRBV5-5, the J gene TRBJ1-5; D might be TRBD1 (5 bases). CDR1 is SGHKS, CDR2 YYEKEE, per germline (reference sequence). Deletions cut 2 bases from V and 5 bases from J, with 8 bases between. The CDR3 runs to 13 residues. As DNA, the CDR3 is TGTGCCAGCAGCTTCTGGGGGGATCAGCCCCAGCATTTT. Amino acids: CASSFWGDQPQHF.

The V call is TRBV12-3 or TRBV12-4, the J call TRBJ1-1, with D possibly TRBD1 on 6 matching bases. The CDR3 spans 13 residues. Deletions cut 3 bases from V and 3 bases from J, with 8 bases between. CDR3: CASSFEGDTEAFF. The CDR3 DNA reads TGTGCCAGCAGTTTTGAGGGGGACACTGAAGCTTTCTTT.

CDR3 sequence reads: CASLTTANTEAFF. The DNA of the CDR3 is TGTGCCAGCCTGACCACGGCGAACACTGAAGCTTTCTTT. V gene TRBV2 combines with J gene TRBJ1-1; no definite D call. Germline V gene data show CDR1 as SNHLY and CDR2 as FYNNEI. Trimming left V 8 bases short and J 1 base short, with 11 bases between. CDR3 length: 13 residues.

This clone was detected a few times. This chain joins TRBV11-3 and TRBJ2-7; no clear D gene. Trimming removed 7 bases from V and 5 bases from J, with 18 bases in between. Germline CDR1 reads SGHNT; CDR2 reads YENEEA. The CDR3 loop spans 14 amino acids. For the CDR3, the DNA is TGTGCCAGCAACCCCAGGACCGGTGGGAACGAGCAGTACTTC. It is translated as CASNPRTGGNEQYF.